Sequencing of this TCR beta chain was carried out in a study of pediatric ulcerative colitis. Looked up from germline, CDR1 is LGHNA and CDR2 is YNFKEQ. Germline trimming cut 1 base from V and 2 bases from J; bases unmatched to any gene: 5. This CDR3 is built from 16 residues. Assay: immunoSEQ multiplex PCR; the TCRdb copy retains only in-frame clones and omits some. This table has 30,000 to 45,000 clones, approximately 73% appearing once. This clone came up once. Its antigen is undetermined. Rectal tissue came from one to two pinch biopsies taken at colonoscopy. No immunosuppressive drugs were given to ulcerative colitis patients before diagnostic colonoscopy. Notes on the study in general: Blood-derived T cells may be present in rectal pinch biopsies.

This rearrangement joins TRBV4-2 to TRBJ2-3; 8 bases align to TRBD2. This TCR was sampled from a boy aged 5 to 17 with moderate ulcerative colitis. Sequencing input: gut tissue. CDR3 protein: CASSQGNGGDTDTQYF. CDR3 DNA: TGTGCCAGCAGCCAAGGAAACGGGGGGGACACAGATACGCAGTATTTT.